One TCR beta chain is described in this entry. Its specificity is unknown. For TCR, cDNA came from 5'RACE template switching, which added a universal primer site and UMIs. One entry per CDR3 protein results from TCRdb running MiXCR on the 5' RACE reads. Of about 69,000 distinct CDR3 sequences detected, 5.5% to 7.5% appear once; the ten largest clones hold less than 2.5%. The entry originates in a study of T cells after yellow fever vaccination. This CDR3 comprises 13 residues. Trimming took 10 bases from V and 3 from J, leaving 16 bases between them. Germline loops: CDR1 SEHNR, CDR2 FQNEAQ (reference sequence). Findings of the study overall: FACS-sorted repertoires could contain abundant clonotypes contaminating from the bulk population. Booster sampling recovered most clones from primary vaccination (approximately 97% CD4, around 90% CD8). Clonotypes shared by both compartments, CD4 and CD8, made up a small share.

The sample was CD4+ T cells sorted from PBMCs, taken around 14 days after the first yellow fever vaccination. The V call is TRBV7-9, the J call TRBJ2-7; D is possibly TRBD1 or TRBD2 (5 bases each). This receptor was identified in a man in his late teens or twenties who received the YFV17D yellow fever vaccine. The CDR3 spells CAMSPGDLYEQYF. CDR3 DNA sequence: TGTGCCATGAGCCCCGGGGACCTCTACGAGCAGTACTTC.